This T cell receptor (beta chain) was recorded in a study of cytomegalovirus exposure and HLA in healthy donors. Primers: 60 Vbeta forward and 13 Jbeta reverse. In the source study's methods: An analysis performed later counted 70 million to 90 million unique TCR beta chains (around 11 million of them shared). Data came from immunoSEQ multiplex PCR; TCRdb stores just in-frame clones and leaves some out. The V and J calls and the clone size are those of that table, but D and trimming were determined from the DNA. The data contain over 100,000 clones, approximately 76% of them singletons. The CDR3 consists of 13 residues. Germline loops: CDR1 SGHVS, CDR2 FQNEAQ. V lost 1 base to trimming and J lost 4 bases, with 7 bases between them.

This sequence originates from a woman between 18 and 29 years old in good health and CMV-seropositive. The source material was PBMCs. This sequence joins TRBV7-8 and TRBJ1-1; D is unresolved. This CDR3 is CASSLGFGTEAFF. The CDR3 DNA follows: TGTGCCAGCAGCTTAGGGTTCGGCACTGAAGCTTTCTTT. The full variable domain, its missing parts supplied by reference TRBV7-8 and TRBJ1-1, is GAGVSQSPRYKVAKRGQDVALRCDPISGHVSLFWYQQALGQGPEFLTYFQNEAQLDKSGLPSDRFFAERPEGSVSTLKIQRTQQEDSAVYLCASSLGFGTEAFFGQGTRLTVV.